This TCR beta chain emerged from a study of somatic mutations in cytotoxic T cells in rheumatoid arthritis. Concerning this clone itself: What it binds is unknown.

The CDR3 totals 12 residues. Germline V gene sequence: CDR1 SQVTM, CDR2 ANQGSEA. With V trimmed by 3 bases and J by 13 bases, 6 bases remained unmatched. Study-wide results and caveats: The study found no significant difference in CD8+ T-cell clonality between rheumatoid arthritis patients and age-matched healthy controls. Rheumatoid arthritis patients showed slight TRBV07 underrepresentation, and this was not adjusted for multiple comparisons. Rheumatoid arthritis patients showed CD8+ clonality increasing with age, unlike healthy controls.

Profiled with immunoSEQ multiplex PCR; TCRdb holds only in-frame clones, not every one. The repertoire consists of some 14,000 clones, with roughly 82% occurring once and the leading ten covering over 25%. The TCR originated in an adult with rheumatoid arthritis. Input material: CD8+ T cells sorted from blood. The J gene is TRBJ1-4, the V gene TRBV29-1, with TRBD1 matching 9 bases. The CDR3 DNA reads TGCAGCGTTGAGGTGGGGACAGGGAGACTGTTTTTT. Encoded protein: CSVEVGTGRLFF. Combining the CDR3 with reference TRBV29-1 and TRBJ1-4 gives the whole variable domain SAVISQKPSRDICQRGTSLTIQCQVDSQVTMMFWYRQQPGQSLTLIATANQGSEATYESGFVIDKFPISRPNLTFSTLTVSNMSPEDSSIYLCSVEVGTGRLFFGSGTQLSVL.